Listed here are 8 T cell receptor beta chains from one sample, sequenced in a study of response to subunit inactivated influenza vaccine. In TCRdb, the RT-PCR reads were re-called with MiXCR into one record per CDR3 protein. The data contain roughly 670,000 distinct CDR3 sequences, 14% of them singletons. Sequences were derived from PBMCs from blood, sampled less than 15 days before vaccination. The receptors were gathered from a middle-aged man who received an inactivated influenza vaccine.

This chain connects TRBV7-6 to TRBJ2-3; TRBD1 matches at 7 bases. The germline V gene has CDR1 SGHVS and CDR2 FNYEAQ. Trimming removed 3 bases from V and 0 bases from J; junction bases left unmatched: 9. The CDR3 spans 17 residues. CDR3 region: CASSFNPGQSSTDTQYF. The CDR3 nucleotides are TGTGCCAGCAGCTTCAACCCGGGACAGTCTAGCACAGATACGCAGTATTTT.

The chain couples TRBV20-1 to TRBJ1-1; perhaps TRBD1 as D (5 bases). V was cut by 1 base and J by 1 base, with 10 bases left in between. Germline CDR1 reads DFQATT; CDR2 reads SNEGSKA (reference sequence). The CDR3 covers 14 residues. The CDR3 coding sequence is TGCAGTGCTAGAGCTACCGGGGCGAACACTGAAGCTTTCTTT. Translated: CSARATGANTEAFF.

The rearrangement joins TRBV7-6 to TRBJ2-7, with D possibly being TRBD2 (5 bases). From germline, CDR1 is SGHVS and CDR2 FNYEAQ. The germline V and J ends were trimmed by 5 bases and 2 bases, with 13 bases remaining between them. CDR3 length equals 14 residues. CDR3 DNA sequence: TGTGCCAGCAGCCCTTACACCGGGACCTACGAGCAGTACTTC. Translated, it gives CASSPYTGTYEQYF.

The chain couples TRBV11-2 to TRBJ2-1; no definite D call. This CDR3 is built from 12 residues. V was trimmed by 5 bases and J by 7 bases, leaving 9 bases between them. Germline values: CDR1 SGHAT, CDR2 FQNNGV. CDR3 sequence reads: CASSPLQNEQFF. In nucleotides, the CDR3 is TGTGCCAGCAGCCCTCTGCAGAATGAGCAGTTCTTC.

The chain uses TRBV6-2 or TRBV6-3 and TRBJ2-1; 12 bases fit TRBD2. The CDR3 is made up of 16 amino acids. Per germline, CDR1 MNHEY and CDR2 SVGEGT. The J segment lost 10 bases and the V segment lost 0 bases, leaving 7 bases of the junction unmatched. CDR3 protein: CASSYSRGLAGFEQFF. As DNA, the CDR3 is TGTGCCAGCAGTTACTCGAGAGGACTAGCGGGATTCGAGCAGTTCTTC.

This clonotype was detected a few times. This sequence joins TRBV12-3 or TRBV12-4 and TRBJ1-2, with D unresolved. The CDR3 runs 13 residues. The V end was cut by 0 bases, the J end by 4 bases, with 6 bases between. The chain's CDR3 is CASSLAHVYGYTF. The CDR3 DNA reads TGTGCCAGCAGTTTAGCGCACGTCTATGGCTACACCTTC.

The CDR3 DNA sequence: TGTGCCAGCAGCCCCCGGGCTGCCCTGCTCCGGGACCTAGGAGGTGATACGCAGTATTTT. Amino acid sequence: CASSPRAALLRDLGGDTQYF. V usage is TRBV7-8 and J usage is TRBJ2-3; either TRBD1 or TRBD2 may fit D (5 bases each). V was clipped by 5 bases and J by 6 bases, with 33 bases between them. This CDR3 comprises 20 residues. CDR1 SGHVS and CDR2 FQNEAQ come from the germline V gene. Combining the CDR3 with reference TRBV7-8 and TRBJ2-3 gives the whole variable domain GAGVSQSPRYKVAKRGQDVALRCDPISGHVSLFWYQQALGQGPEFLTYFQNEAQLDKSGLPSDRFFAERPEGSVSTLKIQRTQQEDSAVYLCASSPRAALLRDLGGDTQYFGPGTRLTVL.

The table lists this clonotype with a few counts. The chain couples TRBV2 to TRBJ1-1; D is undetermined. The germline CDR1 and CDR2 sequences are SNHLY and FYNNEI. V was pared by 4 bases and J by 0 bases, with 6 bases between. The CDR3 has 13 residues. CDR3 in amino acids: CASSVQLNTEAFF. The CDR3 DNA reads as TGTGCCAGCAGTGTACAGCTGAACACTGAAGCTTTCTTT.